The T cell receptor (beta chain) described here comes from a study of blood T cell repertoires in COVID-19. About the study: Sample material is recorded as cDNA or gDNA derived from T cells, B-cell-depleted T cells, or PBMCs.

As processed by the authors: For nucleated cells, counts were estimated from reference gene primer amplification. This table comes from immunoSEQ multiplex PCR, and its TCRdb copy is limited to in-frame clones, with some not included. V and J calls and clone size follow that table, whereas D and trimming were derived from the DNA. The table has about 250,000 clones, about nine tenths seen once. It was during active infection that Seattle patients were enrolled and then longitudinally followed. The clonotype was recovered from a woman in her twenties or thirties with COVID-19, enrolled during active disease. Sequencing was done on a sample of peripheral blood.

The CDR3 here is CASSSQVNTEAFF. CDR3 nucleotides: TGTGCCAGCAGTTCACAAGTTAACACTGAAGCTTTCTTT. The V call is TRBV2, the J call TRBJ1-1; D is uncertain. V was trimmed by 5 bases and J by 2 bases, leaving 9 bases between them. The germline V gene has CDR1 SNHLY and CDR2 FYNNEI. There are 13 residues in the CDR3.